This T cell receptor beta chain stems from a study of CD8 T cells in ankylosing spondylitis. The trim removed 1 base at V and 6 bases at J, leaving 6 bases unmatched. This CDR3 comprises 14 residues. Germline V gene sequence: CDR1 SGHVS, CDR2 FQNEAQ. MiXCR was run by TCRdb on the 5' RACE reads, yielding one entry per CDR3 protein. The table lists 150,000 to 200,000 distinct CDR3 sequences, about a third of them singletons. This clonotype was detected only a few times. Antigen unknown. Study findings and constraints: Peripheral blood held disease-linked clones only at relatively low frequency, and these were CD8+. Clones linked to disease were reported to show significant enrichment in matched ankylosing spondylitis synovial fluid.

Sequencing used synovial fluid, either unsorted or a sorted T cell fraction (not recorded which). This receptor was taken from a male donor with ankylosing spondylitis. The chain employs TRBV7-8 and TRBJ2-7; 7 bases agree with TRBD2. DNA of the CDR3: TGTGCCAGCAGCTTAGGGGGGGGAGGAAGCGAGCAGTACTTC. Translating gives CASSLGGGGSEQYF.